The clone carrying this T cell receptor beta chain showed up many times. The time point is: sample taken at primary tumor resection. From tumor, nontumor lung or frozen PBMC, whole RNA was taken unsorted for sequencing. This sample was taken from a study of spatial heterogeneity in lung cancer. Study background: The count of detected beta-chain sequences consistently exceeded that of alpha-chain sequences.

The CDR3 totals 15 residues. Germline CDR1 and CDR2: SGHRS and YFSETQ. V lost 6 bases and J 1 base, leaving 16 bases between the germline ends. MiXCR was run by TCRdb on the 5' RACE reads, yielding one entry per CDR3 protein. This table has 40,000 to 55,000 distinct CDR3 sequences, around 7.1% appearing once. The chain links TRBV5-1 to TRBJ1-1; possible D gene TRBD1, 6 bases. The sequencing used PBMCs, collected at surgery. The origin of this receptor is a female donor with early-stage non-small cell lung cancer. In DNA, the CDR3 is TGCGCCAGCACCGCCTCAGGGGAGTCGAACACTGAAGCTTTCTTT. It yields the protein CASTASGESNTEAFF.